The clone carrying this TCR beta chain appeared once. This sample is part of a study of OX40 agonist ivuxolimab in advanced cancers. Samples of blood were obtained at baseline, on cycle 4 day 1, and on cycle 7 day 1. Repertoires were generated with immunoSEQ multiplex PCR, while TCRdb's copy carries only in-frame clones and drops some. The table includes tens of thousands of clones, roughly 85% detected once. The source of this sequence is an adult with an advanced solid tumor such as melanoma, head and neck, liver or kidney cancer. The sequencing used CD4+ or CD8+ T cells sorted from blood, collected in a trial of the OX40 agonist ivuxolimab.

Written as DNA, the CDR3 is TGCGCCAGCAAAAAAAGCGGGCAAGAGACCCAGTACTTC. Its translation: CASKKSGQETQYF. The chain is built from TRBV5-1 and TRBJ2-5; D possibly corresponds to TRBD2 (6 bases). The ends were cut back, 6 bases at V and 2 bases at J, with 11 bases in the middle. The germline V gene encodes CDR1 SGHRS and CDR2 YFSETQ. The CDR3 is made up of 13 amino acids.